The 8 T cell receptor beta chains listed next were all sequenced from one sample in a study of T cell repertoires in cytomegalovirus infection. What these receptors recognize is not known. TCRdb passed the reads through MiXCR, listing each CDR3 protein once. The sample gives about 570,000 distinct CDR3 sequences, 35% to 50% of which show up once; over 45% is in the top ten. The source material was cultured PBMCs, sampled from culture after CMV antigen stimulation. Receptors were obtained from a human donor in good health (CMV status not recorded). Some clones in this sample may be carry-over from other donors' samples.

This clonotype was seen only a few times. The genes are TRBV18 and TRBJ1-3, with D unclear. The CDR3 extends over 13 amino acids. Germline loops: CDR1 KGHSH, CDR2 LQKENI. V lost 6 bases, J lost 0 bases, and 6 bases lay in between. CDR3 in amino acids: CASSSTSGNTIYF. In DNA, the CDR3 is TGTGCCAGCTCGTCGACCTCTGGAAACACCATATATTTT.

This clonotype has a handful of counts. The chain has TRBV29-1 and TRBJ1-2, with 8 bases lining up with TRBD1. Germline V gene lookup returns CDR1 SQVTM and CDR2 ANQGSEA. The V gene end was trimmed by 4 bases and the J gene end by 6 bases; junction bases not matched to a gene: 10. This CDR3 has 14 residues. Written as DNA, the CDR3 is TGCAGCGTTGTTACAGGGGGGCGCGACGATGGCTACACCTTC. It specifies CSVVTGGRDDGYTF.

The chain couples TRBV4-1 to TRBJ2-7, with 9 bases matching TRBD1. Per the germline V gene, CDR1 is MGHRA and CDR2 is YSYEKL. With V trimmed by 1 base and J by 2 bases, 3 bases remained unmatched. The CDR3 loop spans 15 amino acids. The CDR3 loop is CASSQGTGAAYEQYF. The CDR3 nucleotides are TGCGCCAGCAGCCAAGGGACAGGGGCCGCCTACGAGCAGTACTTC.

In this sample, this clonotype turned up many times. CDR3: CASSLTSGQETQYF. The CDR3 DNA is TGTGCCAGCAGCCTTACTAGCGGTCAAGAGACCCAGTACTTC. The rearrangement uses TRBV7-2 and TRBJ2-5; 8 positions agree with TRBD2. The CDR3 length is 14 residues. Germline loops: CDR1 SGHTA, CDR2 FQGNSA. Trimming removed 5 bases from V and 2 bases from J; junction bases left unmatched: 4.

This rearrangement joins TRBV6-2 or TRBV6-3 to TRBJ2-3; D uncertain. Looked up from germline, CDR1 is MNHEY and CDR2 is SVGEGT. The length of the CDR3 is 14 residues. V shed 2 bases and J shed 4 bases, with 10 bases lying between them. The CDR3 coding sequence is TGTGCCAGCAGTTACGGGGAACGGCCAGATACGCAGTATTTT. Encoded protein: CASSYGERPDTQYF.

The gene calls are TRBV7-2 and TRBJ1-4; D remains ambiguous. Germline CDR1 is SGHTA and CDR2 is FQGNSA. Trimming stripped 5 bases from V and 6 bases from J, with 13 bases between. CDR3 length: 14 amino acids. The CDR3, as DNA: TGTGCCAGCAGCAACGACATTTATTATGAAAAACTGTTTTTT. It yields the protein CASSNDIYYEKLFF.

V usage is TRBV6-1 and J usage is TRBJ1-2; unclear D gene. CDR1 and CDR2 from the germline V gene are MNHNS and SASEGT. Trimming left V 2 bases short and J 5 bases short, with 9 bases between. The CDR3 totals 13 residues. CDR3 sequence: CASSESDLYGYTF. Here the CDR3 DNA reads TGTGCCAGCAGTGAATCAGACCTTTATGGCTACACCTTC.

This chain links TRBV6-2 or TRBV6-3 with TRBJ2-1, with TRBD2 as a possible D gene (6 bases). The CDR3 is 16 amino acids. Germline lookup yields CDR1 MNHEY and CDR2 SVGEGT. V was shortened by 2 bases and J by 5 bases, with 16 bases between the two germline ends. CDR3 residues: CASSYHPGRPNNEQFF. CDR3 in DNA: TGTGCCAGCAGTTACCACCCAGGGAGGCCGAACAATGAGCAGTTCTTC.